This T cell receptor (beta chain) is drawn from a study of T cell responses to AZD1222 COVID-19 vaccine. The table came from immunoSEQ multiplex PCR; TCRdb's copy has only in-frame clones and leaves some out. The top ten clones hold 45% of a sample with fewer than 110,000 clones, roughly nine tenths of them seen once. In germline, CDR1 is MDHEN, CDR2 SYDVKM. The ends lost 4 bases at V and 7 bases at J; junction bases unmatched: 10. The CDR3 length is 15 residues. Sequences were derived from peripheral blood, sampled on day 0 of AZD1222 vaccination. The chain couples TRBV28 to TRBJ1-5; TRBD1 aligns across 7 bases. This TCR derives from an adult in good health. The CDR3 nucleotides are TGTGCCAGCAGTTCCACAGGGGTGGCTCGGCAGCCCCAGCATTTT. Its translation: CASSSTGVARQPQHF.